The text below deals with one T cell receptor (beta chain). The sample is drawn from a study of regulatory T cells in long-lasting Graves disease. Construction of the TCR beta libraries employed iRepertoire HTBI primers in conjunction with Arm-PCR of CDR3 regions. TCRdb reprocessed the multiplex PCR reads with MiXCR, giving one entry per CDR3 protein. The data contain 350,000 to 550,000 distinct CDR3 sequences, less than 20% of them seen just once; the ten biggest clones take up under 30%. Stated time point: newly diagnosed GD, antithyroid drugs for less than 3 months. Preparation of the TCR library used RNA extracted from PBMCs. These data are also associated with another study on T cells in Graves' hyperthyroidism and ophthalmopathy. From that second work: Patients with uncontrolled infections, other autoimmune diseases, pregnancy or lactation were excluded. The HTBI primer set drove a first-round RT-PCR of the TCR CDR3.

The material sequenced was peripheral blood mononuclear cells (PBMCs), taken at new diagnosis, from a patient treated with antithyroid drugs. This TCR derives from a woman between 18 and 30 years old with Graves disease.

CDR3 residues: CASSQERAGVHGYTF. The DNA of the CDR3 is TGCGCCAGCAGCCAAGAGAGGGCAGGGGTCCACGGCTACACCTTC. The genes are TRBV4-1 and TRBJ1-2; a possible D gene is TRBD1 (6 bases). Per germline, CDR1 MGHRA and CDR2 YSYEKL. There are 15 residues in the CDR3. V shed 0 bases and J shed 8 bases, with 16 bases lying between them.